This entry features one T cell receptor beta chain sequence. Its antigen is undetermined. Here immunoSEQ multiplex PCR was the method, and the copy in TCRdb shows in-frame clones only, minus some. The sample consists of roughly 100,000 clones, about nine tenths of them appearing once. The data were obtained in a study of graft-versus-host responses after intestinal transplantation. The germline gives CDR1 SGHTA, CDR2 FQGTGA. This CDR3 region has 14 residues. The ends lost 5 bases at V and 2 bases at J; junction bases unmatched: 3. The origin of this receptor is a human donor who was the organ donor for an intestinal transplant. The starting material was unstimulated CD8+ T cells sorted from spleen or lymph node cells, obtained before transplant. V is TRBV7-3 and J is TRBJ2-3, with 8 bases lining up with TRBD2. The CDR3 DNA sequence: TGTGCCAGCAGCGTAGCGGGGTCCACAGATACGCAGTATTTT. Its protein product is CASSVAGSTDTQYF. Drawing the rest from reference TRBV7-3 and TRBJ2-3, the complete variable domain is GAGVSQTPSNKVTEKGKYVELRCDPISGHTALYWYRQSLGQGPEFLIYFQGTGAADDSGLPNDRFFAVRPEGSVSTLKIQRTERGDSAVYLCASSVAGSTDTQYFGPGTRLTVL.